One sample yielded the 15 T cell receptor beta chains listed below, sequenced in a study of regulatory T cells in long-lasting Graves disease. The time point was: newly diagnosed GD, antithyroid drugs for less than 3 months. The TCR library was prepared using RNA isolated from PBMCs. Investigators prepared the TCR beta libraries by applying iRepertoire HTBI primers and Arm-PCR of CDR3 regions. MiXCR, run by TCRdb on the multiplex PCR reads, gives a single entry per CDR3 protein. This sample has 500,000 to 700,000 distinct CDR3 sequences; less than 20% occur once, and the top ten carry 15% to 20%. The sample also formed part of further work on T cells in Graves' hyperthyroidism and ophthalmopathy.

Sequences were derived from peripheral blood mononuclear cells (PBMCs), sampled at new diagnosis, from a patient treated with antithyroid drugs. Receptor source: a woman between 25 and 40 years old with Graves disease.

This chain connects TRBV2 to TRBJ2-7; maybe TRBD2 (5 bases). The CDR3 is 15 residues long. CDR1 and CDR2 (germline): SNHLY, FYNNEI. V lost 0 bases, J lost 2 bases, and 11 bases lay in between. In nucleotides, the CDR3 is TGTGCCAGCAGTGAAGCGGGAGTAGGACCCTACGAGCAGTACTTC. The encoded protein is CASSEAGVGPYEQYF.

As concerns this clonotype: One junction end does not reproduce the germline sequence, and a read error may be involved. V gene TRBV7-9 combines with J gene TRBJ2-1; D ambiguous. Germline CDR1 and CDR2: SEHNR and FQNEAQ (reference sequence). CDR3 size: 18 residues. CDR3 in amino acids: CANSSSSLSDFLYNEQFF. CDR3 bases: TGTGCCAACAGCTCTTCCTCCTTATCCGACTTTCTCTACAATGAGCAGTTCTTC.

This clonotype was picked up many times. This chain joins TRBV2 and TRBJ1-2, with a weak D call TRBD1 (6 bases). Trimming removed 8 bases from V and 8 bases from J, with 12 bases in between. Germline assignment: CDR1 SNHLY and CDR2 FYNNEI. CDR3 length: 11 amino acids. This chain's CDR3 is CASGQLAGYTF. CDR3 in DNA: TGTGCCAGCGGACAGTTGGCGGGCTACACCTTC.

This clonotype appeared a few times. The CDR3 spells CASSDGGQGLTGELFF. Written as DNA, the CDR3 is TGTGCCAGCAGTGACGGGGGACAGGGTCTCACCGGGGAGCTGTTTTTT. The gene calls are TRBV6-4 and TRBJ2-2; TRBD1 agrees at 9 bases. The CDR3 loop spans 16 amino acids. From germline, CDR1 is MRHNA and CDR2 SNTAGT. Trimming at V came to 2 bases and at J to 4 bases, leaving 5 bases not matched to a gene.

This clonotype was recorded at least ten times. V usage is TRBV5-5 and J usage is TRBJ2-2; D perhaps matches TRBD2 (5 bases). This CDR3 spans 14 amino acids. Germline V gene lookup returns CDR1 SGHKS and CDR2 YYEKEE (reference sequence). Trimming took 6 bases from V and 1 from J, leaving 10 bases between them. The CDR3 DNA is TGTGCCAGCAATCCAGGACTGAACACCGGGGAGCTGTTTTTT. Translating it yields CASNPGLNTGELFF. Variable domain in full (rest from reference TRBV5-5 and TRBJ2-2): DAGVTQSPTHLIKTRGQQVTLRCSPISGHKSVSWYQQVLGQGPQFIFQYYEKEERGRGNFPDRFSARQFPNYSSELNVNALLLGDSALYLCASNPGLNTGELFFGEGSRLTVL.

Many counts were recorded for this clonotype. The chain joins TRBV6-1 to TRBJ1-4; D is unclear. V was pared by 6 bases and J by 0 bases, with 11 bases between. Germline lookup yields CDR1 MNHNS and CDR2 SASEGT. There are 15 residues in the CDR3. The CDR3 nucleotides read TGTGCCAGCAGATCGGACGGCGCAACTAATGAAAAACTGTTTTTT. As protein: CASRSDGATNEKLFF.

This clonotype was counted many times. The V gene is TRBV27, the J gene TRBJ2-5, with 7 bases fitting TRBD1. From germline, CDR1 is MNHEY and CDR2 SMNVEV (reference sequence). V lost 2 bases and J lost 4; bases outside the gene matches: 1. The CDR3 sequence is 13 residues long. The CDR3 region is CASSLNRGETQYF. The CDR3 bases are TGTGCCAGCAGTTTAAACAGGGGAGAGACCCAGTACTTC.

This clonotype was counted between two and nine times. The J gene is TRBJ1-4, the V gene TRBV3-1; 7 nucleotides match TRBD1. The V and J ends lost 0 bases and 5 bases, in that order; junction bases with no gene match: 12. Germline lookup yields CDR1 LGHDT and CDR2 YNNKEL (reference sequence). The CDR3 runs to 18 residues. The CDR3 DNA is TGTGCCAGCAGCCAAGATCGACGGGGGGGGACAGCAAATGAAAAACTGTTTTTT. It codes for CASSQDRRGGTANEKLFF.

This clonotype was seen only a few times. The rearrangement links TRBV9 to TRBJ2-1; 9 bases line up with TRBD1. In germline, CDR1 is SGDLS, CDR2 YYNGEE. The CDR3 sequence is 14 residues long. After removal of 3 bases from V and 6 bases from J, the junction contained 4 bases not matched to a gene. As DNA, the CDR3 is TGTGCCAGCAGCGCGGGACAGGGTCGCAATGAGCAGTTCTTC. It yields the protein CASSAGQGRNEQFF.

This clonotype turned up a few times. Its ends do not fully match the called genes, so a read error is possible. The genes are TRBV4-1 and TRBJ2-3, with D perhaps TRBD1 (5 bases). The CDR3 covers 13 residues. Germline CDR1 is MGHRA and CDR2 is YSYEKL. Here the CDR3 DNA reads TGCGCCAGCAGCCAAGAAGCCACAGGTACGCAGTATTTT. Its protein product is CASSQEATGTQYF.

The chain is built from TRBV10-3 and TRBJ2-2; the D is unclear. CDR3 length: 13 amino acids. Looked up from germline, CDR1 is ENHRY and CDR2 is SYGVKD. The V gene lost 3 bases and the J gene lost 4 bases, with 6 bases spanning the gap. The CDR3 is CAISDSGTGELFF. DNA for the CDR3: TGTGCCATCAGTGACTCGGGCACCGGGGAGCTGTTTTTT.

This sequence joins TRBV12-3 or TRBV12-4 and TRBJ1-1; D unclear. The germline V and J ends were trimmed by 3 bases and 6 bases, with 11 bases remaining between them. The CDR3 spans 13 residues. As DNA, the CDR3 is TGTGCCAGCAGTTTTAAGGGTCAAGCTGAAGCTTTCTTT. Translating it yields CASSFKGQAEAFF.

This clonotype was observed at least ten times. The gene calls are TRBV7-9 and TRBJ2-7; D unclear. This CDR3 region has 15 residues. CDR1 and CDR2 (germline): SEHNR, FQNEAQ (reference sequence). Trimming took off 5 bases at V and 6 bases at J, with 20 bases between the two ends. The CDR3 nucleotides are TGTGCCAGCAGCGCAACCTGGCAGGACCAGTTCGAGCAGTACTTC. Protein: CASSATWQDQFEQYF.

Ten or more counts support this clonotype. The chain joins TRBV2 to TRBJ2-3; D is unclear. V lost 6 bases and J lost 4, with 14 bases in between. The germline gives CDR1 SNHLY, CDR2 FYNNEI. The CDR3 covers 14 residues. The CDR3 sequence is CASSPVPRPDTQYF. CDR3 DNA sequence: TGTGCCAGCAGCCCTGTCCCCCGGCCAGATACGCAGTATTTT.

The chain employs TRBV5-1 and TRBJ2-7; 7 nucleotides match TRBD2. The germline gives CDR1 SGHRS, CDR2 YFSETQ. V was pared by 4 bases and J by 5 bases, with 9 bases of the junction left unmatched. The CDR3 contains 14 residues. The DNA of the CDR3 is TGCGCCAGCAGCCCTTGGGGAGGGTCTAACGAGCAGTACTTC. Residues: CASSPWGGSNEQYF. The entire variable domain, with the rest obtained from reference TRBV5-1 and TRBJ2-7, is as follows: KAGVTQTPRYLIKTRGQQVTLSCSPISGHRSVSWYQQTPGQGLQFLFEYFSETQRNKGNFPGRFSGRQFSNSRSEMNVSTLELGDSALYLCASSPWGGSNEQYFGPGTRLTVT.